Listed here are 26 T cell receptor beta chains from one sample, sequenced in a study of blood T cell repertoires in COVID-19. Assay used: immunoSEQ multiplex PCR; TCRdb lists only in-frame clones, some missing. Here the sample spans about 230,000 clones, 83% being singletons. Input material: peripheral blood. The origin of the receptors is a woman aged 25 to 39 with COVID-19, enrolled during active disease.

CDR3 nucleotides: TGTGCCAGCAGCCCGGCCGGGACAGGGTACAATGAGCAGTTCTTC. This gives the protein CASSPAGTGYNEQFF. The chain recombines TRBV11-2 with TRBJ2-1, with 9 bases that match TRBD1. V lost 5 bases to trimming and J lost 4 bases; unmatched junction nucleotides: 6. From germline, CDR1 is SGHAT and CDR2 FQNNGV. The CDR3 totals 15 residues.

This clone appeared a few times. At one of its ends the junction is not consistent with the germline gene, which may arise from a read error. The rearrangement links TRBV13 to TRBJ1-4; TRBD1 might be the D (5 bases). The CDR3 consists of 14 residues. CDR1 PRHDT and CDR2 FYEKMQ come from the germline V gene (reference sequence). The CDR3 is CASSLRSGNAKLFF. The CDR3 coding sequence is TGTGCCAGCAGCTTGAGGTCAGGGAATGCAAAACTGTTTTTT.

This clone was found a few times. The chain employs TRBV2 and TRBJ1-3; D gene uncertain. Germline CDR1 and CDR2: SNHLY and FYNNEI. Trimming shortened V by 4 bases and J by 4 bases, and 5 bases separated the two germline ends. There are 12 residues in the CDR3. CDR3 coding DNA: TGTGCCAGCAGTGTACGGGGAAACACCATATATTTT. It encodes CASSVRGNTIYF. The complete variable domain, with remaining parts taken from reference TRBV2 and TRBJ1-3, reads EPEVTQTPSHQVTQMGQEVILRCVPISNHLYFYWYRQILGQKVEFLVSFYNNEISEKSEIFDDQFSVERPDGSNFTLKIRSTKLEDSAMYFCASSVRGNTIYFGEGSWLTVV.

The chain links TRBV6-2 or TRBV6-3 to TRBJ2-1; D ambiguous. V dropped 4 bases and J dropped 2 bases, with 15 bases sitting between them. The germline CDR1 and CDR2 sequences are MNHEY and SVGEGT. The CDR3 contains 16 residues. DNA of the CDR3: TGTGCCAGCAGTTTTGCCCCTATGAATGCCTACAATGAGCAGTTCTTC. It specifies CASSFAPMNAYNEQFF.

The count of this clone is one. The chain employs TRBV15 and TRBJ1-2; D is unresolved. CDR1 and CDR2 from the germline V gene are LNHNV and YYDKDF (reference sequence). The CDR3 loop spans 14 amino acids. With 7 bases removed from V and 6 bases from J, the gap between germline ends came to 18 bases. This chain's CDR3 is CATTKGGITHGYTF. The CDR3 DNA is TGTGCCACCACCAAGGGAGGGATCACCCATGGCTACACCTTC.

The chain couples TRBV5-5 to TRBJ2-1, with D possibly being TRBD1 (7 bases). V was trimmed by 2 bases and J by 0 bases, leaving 9 bases between them. CDR3 length equals 15 residues. Germline V gene data show CDR1 as SGHKS and CDR2 as YYEKEE (reference sequence). The CDR3 here is CASSFQGGSYNEQFF. The DNA for the CDR3 is TGTGCCAGCAGCTTCCAGGGGGGCTCCTACAATGAGCAGTTCTTC. The full variable domain, completed using reference TRBV5-5 and TRBJ2-1, is DAGVTQSPTHLIKTRGQQVTLRCSPISGHKSVSWYQQVLGQGPQFIFQYYEKEERGRGNFPDRFSARQFPNYSSELNVNALLLGDSALYLCASSFQGGSYNEQFFGPGTRLTVL.

This sequence joins TRBV7-3 and TRBJ1-2; 8 bases match TRBD1. This CDR3 is 13 amino acids long. Per germline, CDR1 SGHTA and CDR2 FQGTGA. The V gene end was trimmed by 5 bases and the J gene end by 8 bases; junction bases not matched to a gene: 7. The CDR3 protein is CASSPGQGEGYTF. The CDR3 bases are TGTGCCAGCAGCCCCGGACAGGGTGAAGGCTACACCTTC. The entire variable domain, with the rest obtained from reference TRBV7-3 and TRBJ1-2, is as follows: GAGVSQTPSNKVTEKGKYVELRCDPISGHTALYWYRQSLGQGPEFLIYFQGTGAADDSGLPNDRFFAVRPEGSVSTLKIQRTERGDSAVYLCASSPGQGEGYTFGSGTRLTVV.

In the case of this clone: The junction and the germline gene differ at one end; a read error may be behind it. The CDR3 is CASSQALAGLDTQYF. CDR3 nucleotide sequence: TGTGCCAGCAGTCAAGCCCTAGCGGGATTAGATACGCAGTATTTT. The chain carries TRBV14 and TRBJ2-3; TRBD2 matches at 9 bases. Germline assignment: CDR1 SGHDN and CDR2 FVKESK. This CDR3 has 15 amino acids.

The chain has TRBV10-3 and TRBJ2-1; D is possibly TRBD1 (6 bases). The CDR3 is 16 residues long. The germline V gene has CDR1 ENHRY and CDR2 SYGVKD. V lost 3 bases, J lost 7 bases, and 19 bases lay in between. CDR3 bases: TGTGCCATCAGTGACACTGGGACACCAGTCGCGAATGAGCAGTTCTTC. As protein: CAISDTGTPVANEQFF.

This clone came up once. This chain joins TRBV6-2 or TRBV6-3 and TRBJ1-5; 8 positions agree with TRBD1. CDR1 is MNHEY and CDR2 is SVGEGT in the germline V gene. The J segment lost 2 bases and the V segment lost 5 bases, leaving 11 bases of the junction unmatched. The CDR3 is made up of 17 amino acids. CDR3 DNA sequence: TGTGCCAGCAGTCGCCGTGGGCAGGGGGCAGGCAATCAGCCCCAGCATTTT. Amino acids: CASSRRGQGAGNQPQHF.

The chain has TRBV27 and TRBJ1-2, with a weak D call TRBD1 (5 bases). Trimming pared 6 bases from V and 7 bases from J, leaving 21 bases between. The CDR3 extends over 15 amino acids. Germline assignment: CDR1 MNHEY and CDR2 SMNVEV (reference sequence). The CDR3 reads CASRSAGGRGGGYTF. For the CDR3, the DNA is TGTGCCAGCAGAAGTGCCGGGGGACGAGGTGGTGGCTACACCTTC.

The rearrangement links TRBV7-9 to TRBJ2-7, with 9 bases that match TRBD1. Germline-derived CDR1 and CDR2 are SEHNR and FQNEAQ (reference sequence). This CDR3 is built from 13 residues. Trimming removed 5 bases from V and 5 bases from J; junction bases left unmatched: 4. CDR3 coding DNA: TGTGCCAGCAGCCCGGGACAGGGAAACGAGCAGTACTTC. Amino acid sequence: CASSPGQGNEQYF. Full variable domain (rest looked up from reference TRBV7-9 and TRBJ2-7): DTGVSQNPRHKITKRGQNVTFRCDPISEHNRLYWYRQTLGQGPEFLTYFQNEAQLEKSRLLSDRFSAERPKGSFSTLEIQRTEQGDSAMYLCASSPGQGNEQYFGPGTRLTVT.

This chain links TRBV9 with TRBJ1-4; 10 bases are shared with TRBD1. The germline CDR1 and CDR2 sequences are SGDLS and YYNGEE. The junction had 3 bases not matched to a gene; V was cut back by 4 bases and J by 6 bases. The CDR3 has 14 amino acids. CDR3 coding DNA: TGTGCCAGCAGCTTGGACAGGGGGGATGAAAAACTGTTTTTT. Amino acid sequence: CASSLDRGDEKLFF.

This clone came up once. The chain uses TRBV7-2 and TRBJ2-7; D is perhaps TRBD1 (5 bases). Germline V gene lookup returns CDR1 SGHTA and CDR2 FQGNSA. Trimming pared 2 bases from V and 3 bases from J, leaving 14 bases between. The CDR3 contains 15 residues. DNA for the CDR3: TGTGCCAGCAGCTTAAGTAACGGCAGGGTCTACGAGCAGTACTTC. Translated, it gives CASSLSNGRVYEQYF.

The rearrangement uses TRBV7-9 and TRBJ1-2, with TRBD1 matching over 7 bases. Germline CDR1 and CDR2: SEHNR and FQNEAQ (reference sequence). The CDR3 loop spans 19 amino acids. V trimming: 5 bases; J trimming: 3 bases; junction bases outside the gene matches: 21. CDR3 protein: CASSPSRGRSVKGDYGYTF. CDR3 nucleotides: TGTGCCAGCAGCCCCAGTAGGGGGCGATCCGTAAAGGGTGACTATGGCTACACCTTC.

V usage is TRBV7-9 and J usage is TRBJ2-7; unclear D gene. The CDR3 totals 11 residues. Trimming removed 5 bases at V and 3 bases at J, with 5 bases between. CDR1 is SEHNR and CDR2 is FQNEAQ in the germline V gene (reference sequence). CDR3 sequence: CASSPNYEQYF. CDR3 nucleotide sequence: TGTGCCAGCAGCCCAAACTACGAGCAGTACTTC. Based on the CDR3 plus reference TRBV7-9 and TRBJ2-7, the full variable domain is DTGVSQNPRHKITKRGQNVTFRCDPISEHNRLYWYRQTLGQGPEFLTYFQNEAQLEKSRLLSDRFSAERPKGSFSTLEIQRTEQGDSAMYLCASSPNYEQYFGPGTRLTVT.

The CDR3 sequence is CASSGGQNTYEQYF. CDR3 in DNA: TGTGCCAGCAGTGGGGGACAGAATACCTACGAGCAGTACTTC. The chain uses TRBV2 and TRBJ2-7; 7 bases are shared with TRBD1. CDR1 is SNHLY, CDR2 FYNNEI, per germline. With V trimmed by 4 bases and J by 2 bases, 5 bases remained unmatched. The CDR3 is made up of 14 amino acids. Together with reference TRBV2 and TRBJ2-7, the CDR3 gives the full variable domain: EPEVTQTPSHQVTQMGQEVILRCVPISNHLYFYWYRQILGQKVEFLVSFYNNEISEKSEIFDDQFSVERPDGSNFTLKIRSTKLEDSAMYFCASSGGQNTYEQYFGPGTRLTVT.

The V and J genes are TRBV14 and TRBJ1-1; no reliable D call. CDR1 and CDR2 (germline): SGHDN, FVKESK. V was shortened by 4 bases and J by 11 bases, with 17 bases between the two germline ends. There are 13 residues in the CDR3. CDR3 sequence: CASSPSGGIEAFF. As DNA, the CDR3 is TGTGCCAGCAGCCCATCCGGCGGGATCGAGGCTTTCTTT.

The chain has TRBV5-4 and TRBJ2-2, with D possibly TRBD2 on 6 matching bases. The CDR3 sequence is 15 residues long. Trimming removed 2 bases at V and 4 bases at J, with 12 bases between. CDR1 SGHNT and CDR2 YYREEE come from the germline V gene (reference sequence). This CDR3 is CASSFRGGSTGELFF. CDR3 in DNA: TGTGCCAGCAGCTTCAGAGGAGGGTCCACCGGGGAGCTGTTTTTT.

The V and J genes are TRBV2 and TRBJ2-1; 9 nucleotides match TRBD2. The length of the CDR3 is 14 residues. After removal of 6 bases from V and 4 bases from J, the junction contained 4 bases not matched to a gene. In germline, CDR1 is SNHLY, CDR2 FYNNEI. CDR3 coding DNA: TGTGCCAGCAGAGGACTAGCGTCTTACAATGAGCAGTTCTTC. Translation: CASRGLASYNEQFF.

This clone appeared a few times. The chain carries TRBV10-1 and TRBJ2-1; D unresolved. The V gene's germline CDR1 is WNHNN and CDR2 SYGVQD (reference sequence). Trimming removed 3 bases from V and 11 bases from J, with 8 bases in between. The CDR3 has 11 amino acids. CDR3 nucleotide sequence: TGCGCCAGCAGTGACGGTCCCCAGCAGTTCTTC. Its protein is CASSDGPQQFF.

This chain uses TRBV9 with TRBJ1-3; D uncertain. CDR1 SGDLS and CDR2 YYNGEE come from the germline V gene. Trimming took off 0 bases at V and 0 bases at J, with 16 bases between the two ends. The CDR3 covers 18 residues. CDR3 DNA sequence: TGTGCCAGCAGCGTAGCTCTTGGGGAGCCCTTCTCTGGAAACACCATATATTTT. Residues: CASSVALGEPFSGNTIYF.

This clone has a handful of counts. The chain employs TRBV30 and TRBJ2-7, with 8 bases fitting TRBD2. In germline, CDR1 is GTSNPN, CDR2 SVGIG (reference sequence). Losses at the gene ends were 0 bases for V and 0 bases for J; bases not matched to a gene: 4. The CDR3 runs 15 residues. CDR3 nucleotides: TGTGCCTGGAGTGTAGGGACTAGGAGCTCCTACGAGCAGTACTTC. This gives the protein CAWSVGTRSSYEQYF.

This clone was counted many times. V and J are TRBV9 and TRBJ1-6; a possible D gene is TRBD1 (5 bases). CDR1 is SGDLS and CDR2 is YYNGEE in the germline V gene. CDR3 length: 15 residues. V was shortened by 3 bases and J by 5 bases, with 12 bases between the two germline ends. The CDR3 protein is CASSAKGQNNSPLHF. CDR3 DNA sequence: TGTGCCAGCAGCGCCAAGGGGCAGAATAATTCACCCCTCCACTTT. The full variable domain, its missing parts supplied by reference TRBV9 and TRBJ1-6, is DSGVTQTPKHLITATGQRVTLRCSPRSGDLSVYWYQQSLDQGLQFLIQYYNGEERAKGNILERFSAQQFPDLHSELNLSSLELGDSALYFCASSAKGQNNSPLHFGNGTRLTVT.

This clone was detected only a few times. V usage is TRBV6-5 and J usage is TRBJ2-7; 7 positions match TRBD1. Germline-derived CDR1 and CDR2 are MNHEY and SVGAGI. The ends lost 5 bases at V and 5 bases at J; junction bases unmatched: 9. CDR3 length: 14 amino acids. This CDR3 is CASSQTDRLHEQYF. The CDR3 bases are TGTGCCAGCAGTCAGACGGACAGGCTCCACGAGCAGTACTTC.

This clone was picked up one time. The chain is built from TRBV20-1 and TRBJ1-2, with D unresolved. The germline gives CDR1 DFQATT, CDR2 SNEGSKA (reference sequence). CDR3 length: 11 residues. The V end was cut by 0 bases, the J end by 8 bases, with 7 bases between. CDR3 sequence reads: CSARDETGYTF. The CDR3 nucleotides are TGCAGTGCTAGAGATGAAACAGGCTACACCTTC.